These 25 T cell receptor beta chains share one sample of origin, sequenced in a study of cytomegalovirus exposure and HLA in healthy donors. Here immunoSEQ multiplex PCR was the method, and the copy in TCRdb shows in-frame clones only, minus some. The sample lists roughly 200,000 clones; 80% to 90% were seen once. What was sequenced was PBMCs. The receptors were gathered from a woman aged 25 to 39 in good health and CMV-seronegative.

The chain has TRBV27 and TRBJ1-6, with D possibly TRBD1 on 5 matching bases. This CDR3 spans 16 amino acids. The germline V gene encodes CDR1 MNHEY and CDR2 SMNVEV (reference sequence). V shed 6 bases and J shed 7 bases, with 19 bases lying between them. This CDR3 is CASSIYSGAGNSPLHF. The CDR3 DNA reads TGTGCCAGCAGCATATACAGCGGGGCAGGAAATTCACCCCTCCACTTT.

CDR3 sequence (DNA): TGTGCCAGCACTAAACAGGGGACAGGGGGTGGTGGCTACACCTTC. This translates into CASTKQGTGGGGYTF. This chain uses TRBV6-7 with TRBJ1-2, with 11 bases matching TRBD1. TRBV6-7 is noted as an ORF with a role that remains uncertain. V was pared by 7 bases and J by 7 bases, with 11 bases of the junction left unmatched. The CDR3 contains 15 residues.

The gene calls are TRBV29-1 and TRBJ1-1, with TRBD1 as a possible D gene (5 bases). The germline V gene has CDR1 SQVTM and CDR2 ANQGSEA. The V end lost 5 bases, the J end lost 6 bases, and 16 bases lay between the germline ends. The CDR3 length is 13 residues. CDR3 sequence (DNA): TGCAGCGTTCGCGCAGGGCGTTTGTCTGAAGCTTTCTTT. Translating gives CSVRAGRLSEAFF.

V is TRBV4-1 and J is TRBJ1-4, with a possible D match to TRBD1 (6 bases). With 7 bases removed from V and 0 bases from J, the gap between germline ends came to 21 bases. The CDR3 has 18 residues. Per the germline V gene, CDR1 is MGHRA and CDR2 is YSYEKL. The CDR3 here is CASTSKRSGVATNEKLFF. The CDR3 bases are TGCGCCAGCACCTCTAAAAGGTCAGGGGTTGCAACTAATGAAAAACTGTTTTTT.

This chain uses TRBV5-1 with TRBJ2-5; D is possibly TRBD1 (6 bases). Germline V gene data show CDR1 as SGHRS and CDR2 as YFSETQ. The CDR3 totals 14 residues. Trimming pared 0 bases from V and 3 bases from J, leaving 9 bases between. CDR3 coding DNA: TGCGCCAGCAGCTTGGCATACAGGGAAGAGACCCAGTACTTC. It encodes CASSLAYREETQYF.

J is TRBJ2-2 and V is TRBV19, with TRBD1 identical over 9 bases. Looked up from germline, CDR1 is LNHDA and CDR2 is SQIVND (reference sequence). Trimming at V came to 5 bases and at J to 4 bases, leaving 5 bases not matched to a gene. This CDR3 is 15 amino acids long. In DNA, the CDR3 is TGTGCCAGTAGTGCCGGGACAGGGTCCACCGGGGAGCTGTTTTTT. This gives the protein CASSAGTGSTGELFF.

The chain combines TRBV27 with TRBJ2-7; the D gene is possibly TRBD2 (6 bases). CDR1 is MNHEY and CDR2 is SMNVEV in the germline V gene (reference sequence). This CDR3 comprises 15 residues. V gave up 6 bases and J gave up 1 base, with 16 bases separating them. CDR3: CASRGRPGDSYEQYF. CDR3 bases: TGTGCCAGCAGGGGGAGACCGGGAGATTCCTACGAGCAGTACTTC.

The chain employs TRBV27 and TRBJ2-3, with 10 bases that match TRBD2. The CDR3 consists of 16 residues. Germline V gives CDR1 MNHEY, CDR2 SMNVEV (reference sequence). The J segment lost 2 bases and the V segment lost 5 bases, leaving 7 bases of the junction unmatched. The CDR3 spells CASSPPTSGPTDTQYF. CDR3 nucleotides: TGTGCCAGCAGTCCACCGACTAGCGGGCCCACAGATACGCAGTATTTT.

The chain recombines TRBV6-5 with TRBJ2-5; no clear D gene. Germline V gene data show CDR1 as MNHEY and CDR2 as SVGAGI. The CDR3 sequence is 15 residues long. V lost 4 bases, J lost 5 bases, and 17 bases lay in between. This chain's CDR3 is CASSFSPGLVETQYF. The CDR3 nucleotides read TGTGCCAGCAGTTTTTCACCCGGGTTGGTTGAGACCCAGTACTTC.

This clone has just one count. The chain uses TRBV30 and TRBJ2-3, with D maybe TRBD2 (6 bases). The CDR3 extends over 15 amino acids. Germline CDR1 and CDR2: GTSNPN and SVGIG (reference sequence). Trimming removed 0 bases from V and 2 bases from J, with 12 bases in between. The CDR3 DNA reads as TGTGCCTGGAGTGTACGGGGGTCCCTCACAGATACGCAGTATTTT. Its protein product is CAWSVRGSLTDTQYF.

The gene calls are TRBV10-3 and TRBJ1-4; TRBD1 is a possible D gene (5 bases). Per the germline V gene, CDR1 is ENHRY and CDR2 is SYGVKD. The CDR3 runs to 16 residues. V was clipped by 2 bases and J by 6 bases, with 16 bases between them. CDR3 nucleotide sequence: TGTGCCATCAGTGAGAGCCGGGTGGGGCTTTATGAAAAACTGTTTTTT. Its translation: CAISESRVGLYEKLFF.

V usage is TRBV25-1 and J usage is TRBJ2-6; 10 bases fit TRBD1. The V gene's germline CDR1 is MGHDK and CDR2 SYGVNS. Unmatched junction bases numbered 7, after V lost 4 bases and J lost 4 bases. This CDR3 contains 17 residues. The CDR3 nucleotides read TGTGCCAGCAGTGCGGGACAGGGGACCGTCGGGGCCAACGTCCTGACTTTC. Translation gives CASSAGQGTVGANVLTF.

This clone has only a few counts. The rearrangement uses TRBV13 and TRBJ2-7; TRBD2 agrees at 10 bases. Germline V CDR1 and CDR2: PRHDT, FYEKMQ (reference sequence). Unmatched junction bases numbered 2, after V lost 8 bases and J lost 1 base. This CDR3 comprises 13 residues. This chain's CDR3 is CASRTSGSYEQYF. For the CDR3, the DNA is TGTGCCAGCCGGACTAGCGGATCCTACGAGCAGTACTTC.

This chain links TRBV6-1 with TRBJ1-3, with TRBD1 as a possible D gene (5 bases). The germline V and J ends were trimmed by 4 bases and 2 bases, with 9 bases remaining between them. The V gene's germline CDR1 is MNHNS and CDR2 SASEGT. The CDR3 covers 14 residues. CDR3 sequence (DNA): TGTGCCAGCAGTGTGAAGGGGACTGGAAACACCATATATTTT. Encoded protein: CASSVKGTGNTIYF.

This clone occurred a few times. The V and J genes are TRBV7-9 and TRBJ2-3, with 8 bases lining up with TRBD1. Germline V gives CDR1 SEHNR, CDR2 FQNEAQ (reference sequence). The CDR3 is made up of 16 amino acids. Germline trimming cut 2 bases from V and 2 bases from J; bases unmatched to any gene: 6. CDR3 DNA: TGTGCCAGCAGCTTATTCAGGGGGCTTGTCACAGATACGCAGTATTTT. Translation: CASSLFRGLVTDTQYF.

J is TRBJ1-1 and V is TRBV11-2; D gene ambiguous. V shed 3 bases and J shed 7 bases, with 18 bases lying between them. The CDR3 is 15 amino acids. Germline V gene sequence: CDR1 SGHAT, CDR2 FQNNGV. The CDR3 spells CASSFEYSRAGEAFF. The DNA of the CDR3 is TGTGCCAGCAGCTTTGAGTATAGTCGCGCGGGTGAAGCTTTCTTT.

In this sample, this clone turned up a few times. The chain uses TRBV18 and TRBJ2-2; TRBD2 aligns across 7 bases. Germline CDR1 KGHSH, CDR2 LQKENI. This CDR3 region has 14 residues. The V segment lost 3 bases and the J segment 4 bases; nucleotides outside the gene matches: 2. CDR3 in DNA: TGTGCCAGCTCACCGGGAGGGGCCACCGGGGAGCTGTTTTTT. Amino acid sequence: CASSPGGATGELFF.

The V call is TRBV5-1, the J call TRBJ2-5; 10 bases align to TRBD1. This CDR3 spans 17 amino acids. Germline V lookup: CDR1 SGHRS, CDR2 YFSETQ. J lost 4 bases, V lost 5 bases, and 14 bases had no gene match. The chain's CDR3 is CASSRGSGTGAAETQYF. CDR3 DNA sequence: TGCGCCAGCAGTCGCGGGTCGGGGACAGGGGCGGCAGAGACCCAGTACTTC.

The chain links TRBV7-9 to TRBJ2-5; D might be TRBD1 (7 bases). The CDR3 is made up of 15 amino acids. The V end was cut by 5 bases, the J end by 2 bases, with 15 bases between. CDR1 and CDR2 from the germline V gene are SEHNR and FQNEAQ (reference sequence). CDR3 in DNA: TGTGCCAGCAGCGGGGGGACAGCCCGACAAGAGACCCAGTACTTC. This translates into CASSGGTARQETQYF.

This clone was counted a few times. DNA for the CDR3: TGCGCCAGCAGCTTGGACATCGACTACTACGAGCAGTACTTC. Translated: CASSLDIDYYEQYF. This chain uses TRBV5-1 with TRBJ2-7; D possibly corresponds to TRBD2 (5 bases). Germline values: CDR1 SGHRS, CDR2 YFSETQ. V was pared by 0 bases and J by 3 bases, with 10 bases between. The CDR3 extends over 14 amino acids. Together with reference TRBV5-1 and TRBJ2-7, the CDR3 gives the full variable domain: KAGVTQTPRYLIKTRGQQVTLSCSPISGHRSVSWYQQTPGQGLQFLFEYFSETQRNKGNFPGRFSGRQFSNSRSEMNVSTLELGDSALYLCASSLDIDYYEQYFGPGTRLTVT.

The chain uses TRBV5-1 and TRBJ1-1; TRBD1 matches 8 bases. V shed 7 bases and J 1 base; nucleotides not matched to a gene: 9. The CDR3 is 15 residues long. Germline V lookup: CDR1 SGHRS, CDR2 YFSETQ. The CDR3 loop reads CASRIGGTGNTEAFF. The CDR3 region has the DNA TGCGCCAGCCGAATAGGAGGGACAGGGAACACTGAAGCTTTCTTT.

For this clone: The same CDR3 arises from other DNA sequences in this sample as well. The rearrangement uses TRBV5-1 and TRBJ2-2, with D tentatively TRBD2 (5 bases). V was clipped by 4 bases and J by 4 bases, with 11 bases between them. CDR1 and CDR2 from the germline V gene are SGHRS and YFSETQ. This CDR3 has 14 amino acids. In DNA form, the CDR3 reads TGCGCCAGCAGCCTTCGCCGGGGCACCGGGGAGCTGTTTTTT. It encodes CASSLRRGTGELFF. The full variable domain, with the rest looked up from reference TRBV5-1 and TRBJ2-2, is KAGVTQTPRYLIKTRGQQVTLSCSPISGHRSVSWYQQTPGQGLQFLFEYFSETQRNKGNFPGRFSGRQFSNSRSEMNVSTLELGDSALYLCASSLRRGTGELFFGEGSRLTVL.

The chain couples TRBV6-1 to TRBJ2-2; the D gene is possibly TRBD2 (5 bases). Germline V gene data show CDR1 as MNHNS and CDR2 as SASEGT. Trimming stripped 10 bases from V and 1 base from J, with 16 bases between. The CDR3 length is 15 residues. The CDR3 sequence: CATKMDFLNTGELFF. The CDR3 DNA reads TGTGCCACCAAAATGGACTTCCTGAACACCGGGGAGCTGTTTTTT.

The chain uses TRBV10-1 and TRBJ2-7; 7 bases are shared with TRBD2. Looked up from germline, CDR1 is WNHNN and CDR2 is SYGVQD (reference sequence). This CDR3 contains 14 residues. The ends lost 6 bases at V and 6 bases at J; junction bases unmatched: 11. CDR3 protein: CASSEGRDYGEQYF. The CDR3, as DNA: TGCGCCAGCAGCGAGGGACGGGACTATGGCGAGCAGTACTTC.

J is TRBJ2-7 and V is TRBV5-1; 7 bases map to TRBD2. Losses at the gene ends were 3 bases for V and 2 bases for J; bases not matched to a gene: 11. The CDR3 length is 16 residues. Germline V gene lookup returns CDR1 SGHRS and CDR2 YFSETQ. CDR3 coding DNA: TGCGCCAGCAGCTACAACAGACTAGCCGTCCCCTACGAGCAGTACTTC. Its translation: CASSYNRLAVPYEQYF.